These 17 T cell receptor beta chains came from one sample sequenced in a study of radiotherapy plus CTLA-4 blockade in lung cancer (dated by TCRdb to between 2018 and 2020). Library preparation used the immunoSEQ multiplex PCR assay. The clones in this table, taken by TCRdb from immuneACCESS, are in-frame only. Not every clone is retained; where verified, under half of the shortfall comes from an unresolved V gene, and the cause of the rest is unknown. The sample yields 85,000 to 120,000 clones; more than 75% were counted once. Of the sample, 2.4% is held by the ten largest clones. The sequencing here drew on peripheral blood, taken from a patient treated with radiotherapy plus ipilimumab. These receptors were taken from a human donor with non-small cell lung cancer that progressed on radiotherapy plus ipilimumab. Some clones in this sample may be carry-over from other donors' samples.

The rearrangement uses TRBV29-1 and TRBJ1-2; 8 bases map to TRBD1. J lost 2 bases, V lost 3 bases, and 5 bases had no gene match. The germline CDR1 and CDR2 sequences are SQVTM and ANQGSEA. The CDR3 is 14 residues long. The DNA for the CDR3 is TGCAGCGTTGAGGGGCAGGGGGCCAACTATGGCTACACCTTC. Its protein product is CSVEGQGANYGYTF.

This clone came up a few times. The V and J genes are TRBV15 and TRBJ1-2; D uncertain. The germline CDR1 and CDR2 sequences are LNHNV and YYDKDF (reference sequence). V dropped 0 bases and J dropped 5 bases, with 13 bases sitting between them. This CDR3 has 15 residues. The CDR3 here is CATSRERNFNYGYTF. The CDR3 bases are TGTGCCACCAGCAGAGAGAGAAATTTTAATTATGGCTACACCTTC.

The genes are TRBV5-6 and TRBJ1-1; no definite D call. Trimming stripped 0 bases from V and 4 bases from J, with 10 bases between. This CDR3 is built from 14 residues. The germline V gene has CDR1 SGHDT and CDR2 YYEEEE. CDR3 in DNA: TGTGCCAGCAGCTTGGCCAGGCCGGTCACTGAAGCTTTCTTT. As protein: CASSLARPVTEAFF.

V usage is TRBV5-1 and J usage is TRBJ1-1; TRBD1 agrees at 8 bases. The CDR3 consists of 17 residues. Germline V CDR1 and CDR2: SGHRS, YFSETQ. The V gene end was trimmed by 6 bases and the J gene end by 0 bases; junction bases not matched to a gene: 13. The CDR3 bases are TGCGCCAGCACAATATTTACAGGGGGTGGGATGAACACTGAAGCTTTCTTT. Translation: CASTIFTGGGMNTEAFF. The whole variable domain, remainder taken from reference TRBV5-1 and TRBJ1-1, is KAGVTQTPRYLIKTRGQQVTLSCSPISGHRSVSWYQQTPGQGLQFLFEYFSETQRNKGNFPGRFSGRQFSNSRSEMNVSTLELGDSALYLCASTIFTGGGMNTEAFFGQGTRLTVV.

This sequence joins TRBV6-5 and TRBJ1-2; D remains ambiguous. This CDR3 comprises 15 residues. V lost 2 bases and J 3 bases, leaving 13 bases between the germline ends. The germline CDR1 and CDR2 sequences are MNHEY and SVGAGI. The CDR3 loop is CASSYPSGHYYGYTF. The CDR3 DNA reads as TGTGCCAGCAGTTACCCCTCCGGCCACTACTATGGCTACACCTTC.

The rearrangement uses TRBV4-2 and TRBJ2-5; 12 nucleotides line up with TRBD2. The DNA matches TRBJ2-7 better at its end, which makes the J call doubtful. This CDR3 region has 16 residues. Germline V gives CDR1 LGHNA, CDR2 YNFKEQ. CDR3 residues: CASSQDAASGGDEQYF. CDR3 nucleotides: TGTGCCAGCAGCCAAGATGCGGCTAGCGGGGGGGACGAGCAGTACTTC.

The CDR3 DNA reads as TGCGCCAGCAGCCCCTTAAGGGCGGGGGGATCAGATACGCAGTATTTT. This codes for CASSPLRAGGSDTQYF. This chain links TRBV4-3 with TRBJ2-3, with TRBD2 identical over 8 bases. CDR1 and CDR2 (germline): LGHNA, YSLEER. This CDR3 contains 16 residues. Trimming cost V 4 bases and J 4 bases; bases outside gene matches: 10.

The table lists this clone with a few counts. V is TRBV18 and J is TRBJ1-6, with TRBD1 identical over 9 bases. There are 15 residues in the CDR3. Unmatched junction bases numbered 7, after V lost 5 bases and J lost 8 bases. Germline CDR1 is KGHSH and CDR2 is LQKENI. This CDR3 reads CASSATGGRDSPLHF. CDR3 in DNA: TGTGCCAGCTCAGCCACAGGGGGCAGGGATTCACCCCTCCACTTT.

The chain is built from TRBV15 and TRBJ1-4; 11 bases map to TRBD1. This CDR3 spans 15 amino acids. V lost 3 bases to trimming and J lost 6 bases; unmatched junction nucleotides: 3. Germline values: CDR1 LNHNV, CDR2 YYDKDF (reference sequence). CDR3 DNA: TGTGCCACCAGCAGTCGGACAGGGGGCGATGAAAAACTGTTTTTT. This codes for CATSSRTGGDEKLFF.

Here the CDR3 reads CASSSGQGVTDTQYF. The CDR3 nucleotides read TGTGCCAGCAGCTCCGGACAGGGGGTTACAGATACGCAGTATTTT. This sequence joins TRBV6-5 and TRBJ2-3; 10 nucleotides line up with TRBD1. The CDR3 has 15 amino acids. Germline V gene sequence: CDR1 MNHEY, CDR2 SVGAGI. Germline trimming cut 6 bases from V and 3 bases from J; bases unmatched to any gene: 6.

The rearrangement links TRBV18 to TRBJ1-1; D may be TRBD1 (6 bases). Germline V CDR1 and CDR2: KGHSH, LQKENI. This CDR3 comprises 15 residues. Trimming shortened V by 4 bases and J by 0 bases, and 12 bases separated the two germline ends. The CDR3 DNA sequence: TGTGCCAGCTCACGAGGGGGGGATATGAACACTGAAGCTTTCTTT. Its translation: CASSRGGDMNTEAFF.

CDR3 residues: CSARGAAVSGYTF. The CDR3 DNA sequence: TGCAGCGCCAGGGGGGCGGCCGTAAGTGGCTACACCTTC. The V call is TRBV29-1, the J call TRBJ1-2; the match to TRBD1 covers 7 bases. The length of the CDR3 is 13 residues. Germline-derived CDR1 and CDR2 are SQVTM and ANQGSEA. V gave up 7 bases and J gave up 7 bases; unmatched junction bases: 12.

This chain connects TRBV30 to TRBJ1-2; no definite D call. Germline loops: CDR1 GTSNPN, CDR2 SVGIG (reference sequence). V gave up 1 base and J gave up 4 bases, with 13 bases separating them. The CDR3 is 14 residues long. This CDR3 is CAWSDPGGSYGYTF. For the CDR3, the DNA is TGTGCCTGGAGTGACCCCGGAGGGTCCTATGGCTACACCTTC. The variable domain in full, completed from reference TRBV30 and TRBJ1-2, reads SQTIHQWPATLVQPVGSPLSLECTVEGTSNPNLYWYRQAAGRGLQLLFYSVGIGQISSEVPQNLSASRPQDRQFILSSKKLLLSDSGFYLCAWSDPGGSYGYTFGSGTRLTVV.

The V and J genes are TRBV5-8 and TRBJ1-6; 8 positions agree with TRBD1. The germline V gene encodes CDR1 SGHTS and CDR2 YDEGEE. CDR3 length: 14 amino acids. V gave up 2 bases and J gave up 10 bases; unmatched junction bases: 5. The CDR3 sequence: CASSFRGLGSPLHF. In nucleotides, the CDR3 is TGTGCCAGCAGCTTCAGGGGGCTGGGCTCACCCCTCCACTTT.

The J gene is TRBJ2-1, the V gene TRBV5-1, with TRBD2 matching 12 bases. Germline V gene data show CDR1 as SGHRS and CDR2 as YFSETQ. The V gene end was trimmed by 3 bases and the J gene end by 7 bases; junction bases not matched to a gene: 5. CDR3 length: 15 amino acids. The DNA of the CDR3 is TGCGCCAGCAGCTCCAGACTAGCGGGGGATAATGAGCAGTTCTTC. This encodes CASSSRLAGDNEQFF.

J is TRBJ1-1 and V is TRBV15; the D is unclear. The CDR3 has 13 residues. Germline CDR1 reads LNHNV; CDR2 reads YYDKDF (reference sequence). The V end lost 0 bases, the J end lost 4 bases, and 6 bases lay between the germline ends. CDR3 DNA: TGTGCCACCAGCAGAGATCTCAGCACTGAAGCTTTCTTT. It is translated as CATSRDLSTEAFF.

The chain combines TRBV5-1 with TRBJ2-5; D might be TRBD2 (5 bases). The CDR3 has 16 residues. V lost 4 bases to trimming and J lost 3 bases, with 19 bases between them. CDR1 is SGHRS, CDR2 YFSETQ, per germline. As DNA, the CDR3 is TGCGCCAGCAGCCGAGGACTGCAGATGACCAAAGAGACCCAGTACTTC. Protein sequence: CASSRGLQMTKETQYF.